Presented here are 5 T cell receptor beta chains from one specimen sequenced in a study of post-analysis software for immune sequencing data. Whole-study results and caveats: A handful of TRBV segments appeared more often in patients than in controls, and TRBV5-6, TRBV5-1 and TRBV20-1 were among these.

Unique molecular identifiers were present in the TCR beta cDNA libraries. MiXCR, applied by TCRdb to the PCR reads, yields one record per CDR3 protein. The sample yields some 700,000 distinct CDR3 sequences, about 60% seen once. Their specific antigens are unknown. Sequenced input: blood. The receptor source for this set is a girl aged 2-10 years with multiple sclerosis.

CDR3 sequence: CASSILGRESADTQYF. The CDR3 DNA sequence: TGTGCCAGTAGTATACTTGGGCGGGAGTCGGCAGATACGCAGTATTTT. This chain connects TRBV19 to TRBJ2-3; TRBD2 aligns across 7 bases. The CDR3 loop spans 16 amino acids. Losses at the gene ends were 2 bases for V and 4 bases for J; bases not matched to a gene: 9. The V gene's germline CDR1 is LNHDA and CDR2 SQIVND (reference sequence).

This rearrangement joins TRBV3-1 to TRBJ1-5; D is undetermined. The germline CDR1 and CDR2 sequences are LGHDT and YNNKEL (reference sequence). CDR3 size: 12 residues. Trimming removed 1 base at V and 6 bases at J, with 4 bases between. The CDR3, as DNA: TGTGCCAGCAGCCAAGGCGTTCAGCCCCAGCATTTT. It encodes CASSQGVQPQHF.

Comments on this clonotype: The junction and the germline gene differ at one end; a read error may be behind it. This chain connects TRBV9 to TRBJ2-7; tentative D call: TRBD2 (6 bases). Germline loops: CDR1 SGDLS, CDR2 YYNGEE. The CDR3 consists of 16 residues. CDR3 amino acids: CTSSVGSEGSSYEQYF. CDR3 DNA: TGTACCAGCAGCGTAGGTTCGGAGGGCAGCTCCTACGAGCAGTACTTC.

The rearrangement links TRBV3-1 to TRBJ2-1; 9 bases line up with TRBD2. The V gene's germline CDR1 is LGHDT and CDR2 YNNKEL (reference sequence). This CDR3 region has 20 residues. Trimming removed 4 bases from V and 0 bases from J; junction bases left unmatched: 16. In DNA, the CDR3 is TGTGCCAGCAGCCCAGCAGTTGGCGGGAGGGCCCCCAGCTCCTACAATGAGCAGTTCTTC. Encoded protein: CASSPAVGGRAPSSYNEQFF.

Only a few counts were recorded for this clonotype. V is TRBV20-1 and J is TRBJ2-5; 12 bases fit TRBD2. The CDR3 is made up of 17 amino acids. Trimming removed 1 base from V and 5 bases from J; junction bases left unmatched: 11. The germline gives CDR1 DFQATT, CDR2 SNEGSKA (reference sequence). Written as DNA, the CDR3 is TGCAGTGCTAGAGGCGCGACTAGCGGGGGTACAGGGGAGACCCAGTACTTC. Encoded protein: CSARGATSGGTGETQYF.